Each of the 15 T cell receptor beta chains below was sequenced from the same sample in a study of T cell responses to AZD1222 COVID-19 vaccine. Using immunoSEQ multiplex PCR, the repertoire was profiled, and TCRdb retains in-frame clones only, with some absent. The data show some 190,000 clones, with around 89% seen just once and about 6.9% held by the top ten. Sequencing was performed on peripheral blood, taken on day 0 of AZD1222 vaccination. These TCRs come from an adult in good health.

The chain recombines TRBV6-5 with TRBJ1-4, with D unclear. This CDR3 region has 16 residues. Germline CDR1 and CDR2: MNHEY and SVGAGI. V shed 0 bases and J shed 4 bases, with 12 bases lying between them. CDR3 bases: TGTGCCAGCAGTTACTCCGGGCGGGAGTTTAATGAAAAACTGTTTTTT. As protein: CASSYSGREFNEKLFF.

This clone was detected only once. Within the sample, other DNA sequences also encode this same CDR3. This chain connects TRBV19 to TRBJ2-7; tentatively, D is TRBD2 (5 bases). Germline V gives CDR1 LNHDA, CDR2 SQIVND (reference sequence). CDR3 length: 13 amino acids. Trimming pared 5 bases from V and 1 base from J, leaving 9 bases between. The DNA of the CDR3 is TGTGCCAGTAGTTCCCAGCGGTCCTACGAGCAGTACTTC. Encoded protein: CASSSQRSYEQYF.

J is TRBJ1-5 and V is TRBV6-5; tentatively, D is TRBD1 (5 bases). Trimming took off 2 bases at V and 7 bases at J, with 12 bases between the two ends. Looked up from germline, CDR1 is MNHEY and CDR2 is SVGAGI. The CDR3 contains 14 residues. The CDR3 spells CASSYRQGDQPQHF. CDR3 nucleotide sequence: TGTGCCAGCAGTTACCGGCAGGGCGACCAGCCCCAGCATTTT.

CDR3 sequence (DNA): TGTGCCAGCAGCCCCAGGGTAAACTATGGCTACACCTTC. Translated, it gives CASSPRVNYGYTF. The rearrangement uses TRBV3-1 (or the pseudogene TRBV3-2) and TRBJ1-2; weak D call: TRBD1 (5 bases). V was cut by 4 bases and J by 2 bases, with 8 bases left in between. The germline CDR1 and CDR2 sequences are LGHDT and YNNKEL (reference sequence). CDR3 length: 13 amino acids.

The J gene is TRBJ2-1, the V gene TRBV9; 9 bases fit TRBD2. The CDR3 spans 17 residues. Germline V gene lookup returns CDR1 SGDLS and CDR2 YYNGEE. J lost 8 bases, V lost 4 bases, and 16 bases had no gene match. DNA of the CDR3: TGTGCCAGCAGCCTCCGGGGCGGGGGGGTGATTTTCGATGAGCAGTTCTTC. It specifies CASSLRGGGVIFDEQFF.

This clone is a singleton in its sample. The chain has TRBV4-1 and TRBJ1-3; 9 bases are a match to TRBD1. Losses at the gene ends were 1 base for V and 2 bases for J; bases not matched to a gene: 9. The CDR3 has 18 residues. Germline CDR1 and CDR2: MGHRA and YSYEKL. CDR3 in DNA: TGCGCCAGCAGCCAAGTTCCGGGACAGGGCGTTGCTGGAAACACCATATATTTT. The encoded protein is CASSQVPGQGVAGNTIYF.

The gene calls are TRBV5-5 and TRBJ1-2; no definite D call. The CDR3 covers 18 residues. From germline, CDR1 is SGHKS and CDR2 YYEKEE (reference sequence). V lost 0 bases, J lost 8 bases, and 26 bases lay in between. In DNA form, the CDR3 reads TGTGCCAGCAGCTTGGGGTGGAGCTTGGGTGTTACAACTCTCGGCTACACCTTC. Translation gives CASSLGWSLGVTTLGYTF.

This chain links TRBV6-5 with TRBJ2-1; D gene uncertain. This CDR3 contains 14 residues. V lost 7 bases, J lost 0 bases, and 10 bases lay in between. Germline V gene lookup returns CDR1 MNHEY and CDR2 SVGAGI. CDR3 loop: CASISPYSYNEQFF. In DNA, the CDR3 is TGTGCCAGCATTAGTCCGTACTCCTACAATGAGCAGTTCTTC.

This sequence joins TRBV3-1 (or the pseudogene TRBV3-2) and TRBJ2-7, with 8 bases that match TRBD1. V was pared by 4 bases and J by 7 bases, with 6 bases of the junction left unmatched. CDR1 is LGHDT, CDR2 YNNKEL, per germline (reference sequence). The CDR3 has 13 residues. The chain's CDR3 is CASSPRQGMEQYV. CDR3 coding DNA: TGTGCCAGCAGCCCACGACAGGGGATGGAGCAGTACGTC.

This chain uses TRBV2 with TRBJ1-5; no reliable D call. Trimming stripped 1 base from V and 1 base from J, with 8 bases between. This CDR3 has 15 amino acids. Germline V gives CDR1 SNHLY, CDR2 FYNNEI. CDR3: CASSEGTDSNQPQHF. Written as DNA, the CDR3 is TGTGCCAGCAGTGAAGGTACAGACAGCAATCAGCCCCAGCATTTT.

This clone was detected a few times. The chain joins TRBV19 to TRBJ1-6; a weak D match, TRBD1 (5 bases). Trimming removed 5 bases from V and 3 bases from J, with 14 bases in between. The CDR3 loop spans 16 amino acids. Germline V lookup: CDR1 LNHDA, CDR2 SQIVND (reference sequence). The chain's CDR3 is CASSLMTAYYNSPLHF. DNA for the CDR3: TGTGCCAGTAGTCTTATGACAGCCTACTATAATTCACCCCTCCACTTT.

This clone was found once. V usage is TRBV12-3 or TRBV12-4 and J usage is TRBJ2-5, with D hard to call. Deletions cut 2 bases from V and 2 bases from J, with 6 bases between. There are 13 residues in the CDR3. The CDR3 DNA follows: TGTGCCAGCAGTTTAAGTCCGCAAGAGACCCAGTACTTC. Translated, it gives CASSLSPQETQYF.

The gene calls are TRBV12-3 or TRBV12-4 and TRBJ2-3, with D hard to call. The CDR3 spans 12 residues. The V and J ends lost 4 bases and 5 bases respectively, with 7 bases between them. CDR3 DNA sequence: TGTGCCAGCAGTTCGGTGAGAGATACGCAGTATTTT. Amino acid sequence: CASSSVRDTQYF.

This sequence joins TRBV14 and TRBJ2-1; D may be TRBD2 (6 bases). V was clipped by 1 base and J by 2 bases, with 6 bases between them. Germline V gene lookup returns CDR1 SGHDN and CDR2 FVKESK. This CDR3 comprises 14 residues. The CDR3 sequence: CASSQGGAYNEQFF. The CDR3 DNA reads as TGTGCCAGCAGCCAAGGGGGGGCCTACAATGAGCAGTTCTTC.

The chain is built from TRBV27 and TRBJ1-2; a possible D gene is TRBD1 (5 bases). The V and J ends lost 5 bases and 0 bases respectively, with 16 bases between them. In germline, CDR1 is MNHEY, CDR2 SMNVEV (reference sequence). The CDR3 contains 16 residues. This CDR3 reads CASSPSQRQSNYGYTF. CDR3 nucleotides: TGTGCCAGCAGTCCCTCACAGAGACAGTCTAACTATGGCTACACCTTC.